This T cell receptor (beta chain) is drawn from a study of cytomegalovirus exposure and HLA in healthy donors. Primers included in the PCR were 60 Vbeta and 13 Jbeta primers. The repertoire was sequenced with immunoSEQ multiplex PCR; TCRdb's copy has only in-frame clones and lacks some. The repertoire holds more than 95,000 clones, with 60% to 85% as singletons. Germline V gene sequence: CDR1 MNHEY, CDR2 SMNVEV (reference sequence). The ends lost 4 bases at V and 8 bases at J; junction bases unmatched: 6. CDR3 size: 14 residues. Study-level results: Reportedly, diagnosis of cytomegalovirus status by the classifier showed high specificity and sensitivity. Later analysis indicated greater clonal expansion among HLA-associated TCR beta chains than among equally common other chains. In a later analysis, common viral pathogens appeared linked to several of the most significant clusters.

As concerns this clone: What it binds is not known.

The chain uses TRBV27 and TRBJ1-2, with TRBD1 matching over 11 bases. Specimen: PBMCs. This TCR came from a man aged 25 to 40 in good health and CMV-seronegative. The DNA for the CDR3 is TGTGCCAGCAGTTATGGACAGGGGGCTGGAGGCTACACCTTC. Encoded protein: CASSYGQGAGGYTF.